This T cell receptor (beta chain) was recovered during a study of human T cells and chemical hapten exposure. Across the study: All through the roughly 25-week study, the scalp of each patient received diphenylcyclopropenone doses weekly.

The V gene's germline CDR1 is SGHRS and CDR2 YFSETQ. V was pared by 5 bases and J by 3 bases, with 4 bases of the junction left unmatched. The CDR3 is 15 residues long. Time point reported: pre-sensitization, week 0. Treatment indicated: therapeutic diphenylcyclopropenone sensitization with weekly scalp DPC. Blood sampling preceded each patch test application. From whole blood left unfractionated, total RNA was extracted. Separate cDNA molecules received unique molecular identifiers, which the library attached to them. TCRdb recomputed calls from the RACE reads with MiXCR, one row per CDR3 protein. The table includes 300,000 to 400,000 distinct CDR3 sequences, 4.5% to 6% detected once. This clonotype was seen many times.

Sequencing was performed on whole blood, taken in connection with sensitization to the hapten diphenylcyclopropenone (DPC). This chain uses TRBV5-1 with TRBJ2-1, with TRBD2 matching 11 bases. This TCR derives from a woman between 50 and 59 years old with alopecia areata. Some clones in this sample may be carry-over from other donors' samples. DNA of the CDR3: TGCGCCAGCAGTTTTAGCGGGAGGGACTACAATGAGCAGTTCTTC. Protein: CASSFSGRDYNEQFF.